A selection of T cell receptor beta chains follows, all from one sample in a study of shared clonotypes between healthy human individuals. Assay: immunoSEQ multiplex PCR; the TCRdb copy retains only in-frame clones and omits some. The sample lists roughly 1.4 million clones, about 98.5% occurring once. The source material was naive CD4+ T cells sorted from blood. All receptors derive from a man under 40 in good health. The CDR3 runs from the conserved cysteine through the conserved F or W. The order of the fields is CDR3 protein, CDR3 DNA, V gene, D gene, clone size, J gene. D genes are given only for firm matches. For some rows the clone size is stated as once, few or many, or as a class when expanded; others skip it.

cdr3_aa: CASSPFSTGELFF; cdr3_nt: TGTGCCAGCAGCCCATTTTCTACCGGGGAGCTGTTTTTT; v_call: TRBV6-4; d_call: .; clone_size: .; j_call: TRBJ2-2
cdr3_aa: CASSQETGIEKLFF; cdr3_nt: TGTGCCAGCAGCCAAGAGACAGGGATTGAAAAACTGTTTTTT; v_call: TRBV4-2; d_call: TRBD1; clone_size: .; j_call: TRBJ1-4
cdr3_aa: CASSILPRGYNEQFF; cdr3_nt: TGTGCCAGCAGCATACTCCCGAGGGGGTACAATGAGCAGTTCTTC; v_call: TRBV7-9; d_call: .; clone_size: once; j_call: TRBJ2-1
cdr3_aa: CASSLTSGRALYNEQFF; cdr3_nt: TGTGCCAGCAGCTTGACTAGCGGGAGGGCCCTTTACAATGAGCAGTTCTTC; v_call: TRBV11-3; d_call: TRBD2; clone_size: .; j_call: TRBJ2-1
cdr3_aa: CASSVASQVHNEQFF; cdr3_nt: TGTGCCAGCAGCGTAGCTAGTCAGGTTCACAATGAGCAGTTCTTC; v_call: TRBV9; d_call: .; clone_size: .; j_call: TRBJ2-1
cdr3_aa: CASTPRRVPLMSYNEQFF; cdr3_nt: TGTGCCAGCACCCCTCGAAGGGTACCCCTGATGTCCTACAATGAGCAGTTCTTC; v_call: TRBV28; d_call: .; clone_size: .; j_call: TRBJ2-1
cdr3_aa: CASRGELNEKLFF; cdr3_nt: TGTGCCAGCAGGGGGGAGTTGAATGAAAAACTGTTTTTT; v_call: TRBV2; d_call: .; clone_size: .; j_call: TRBJ1-4
cdr3_aa: CASSLKGHLDPDTQYF; cdr3_nt: TGTGCCAGCAGCTTAAAGGGACACCTTGACCCAGATACGCAGTATTTT; v_call: TRBV11-2; d_call: .; clone_size: .; j_call: TRBJ2-3
cdr3_aa: CSVAGLGGELFF; cdr3_nt: TGCAGCGTTGCAGGTCTTGGCGGGGAGCTGTTTTTT; v_call: TRBV29-1; d_call: .; clone_size: .; j_call: TRBJ2-2
cdr3_aa: CASSLIEAGRGEQFF; cdr3_nt: TGCGCCAGCAGCTTGATCGAAGCGGGACGCGGTGAGCAGTTCTTC; v_call: TRBV5-1; d_call: TRBD2; clone_size: .; j_call: TRBJ2-1
cdr3_aa: CASSEGVERVKRSSYNEQFF; cdr3_nt: TGCGCCAGCAGTGAAGGGGTTGAGAGGGTCAAAAGGAGCTCCTACAATGAGCAGTTCTTC; v_call: TRBV10-2; d_call: .; clone_size: once; j_call: TRBJ2-1
cdr3_aa: CAWSSGVDQPQHF; cdr3_nt: TGTGCCTGGAGTTCCGGAGTTGATCAGCCCCAGCATTTT; v_call: TRBV30; d_call: .; clone_size: .; j_call: TRBJ1-5
cdr3_aa: CAWSVRPRGSNQPQHF; cdr3_nt: TGTGCCTGGAGTGTAAGACCCAGGGGCAGCAATCAGCCCCAGCATTTT; v_call: TRBV30; d_call: .; clone_size: once; j_call: TRBJ1-5
cdr3_aa: CASSTGTGQETQYF; cdr3_nt: TGTGCTAGCAGCACCGGGACAGGGCAAGAGACCCAGTACTTC; v_call: TRBV7-7; d_call: TRBD1; clone_size: .; j_call: TRBJ2-5
cdr3_aa: CASDMRTGGGNEQFF; cdr3_nt: TGTGCCAGTGACATGAGGACCGGGGGGGGCAATGAGCAGTTCTTC; v_call: TRBV11-2; d_call: TRBD2; clone_size: .; j_call: TRBJ2-1
cdr3_aa: CSVGQGRMNTEAFF; cdr3_nt: TGCAGCGTTGGGCAGGGAAGGATGAACACTGAAGCTTTCTTT; v_call: TRBV29-1; d_call: .; clone_size: .; j_call: TRBJ1-1
cdr3_aa: CASSPPSGSTDTQYF; cdr3_nt: TGTGCCAGCAGCCCTCCGAGCGGGAGCACAGATACGCAGTATTTT; v_call: TRBV5-4; d_call: .; clone_size: .; j_call: TRBJ2-3
cdr3_aa: CASSLVTGGRKEKLFF; cdr3_nt: TGTGCCAGCAGCTTAGTCACAGGGGGTAGAAAAGAAAAACTGTTTTTT; v_call: TRBV7-9; d_call: TRBD1; clone_size: .; j_call: TRBJ1-4
cdr3_aa: CASSPSRGRYEQYF; cdr3_nt: TGTGCCAGCTCACCATCCAGGGGGAGGTACGAGCAGTACTTC; v_call: TRBV18; d_call: .; clone_size: .; j_call: TRBJ2-7
cdr3_aa: CASSLSGDVAYEQYF; cdr3_nt: TGTGCCAGCAGTCTCTCTGGGGACGTAGCCTACGAGCAGTACTTC; v_call: TRBV6-5; d_call: .; clone_size: .; j_call: TRBJ2-7
cdr3_aa: CASSLSPLGRSQPQHF; cdr3_nt: TGTGCCAGCAGTTTATCCCCCCTGGGGAGAAGTCAGCCCCAGCATTTT; v_call: TRBV27; d_call: .; clone_size: .; j_call: TRBJ1-5
cdr3_aa: CAISDNDSTDTQYF; cdr3_nt: TGTGCCATCAGTGATAACGACAGCACAGATACGCAGTATTTT; v_call: TRBV10-3; d_call: .; clone_size: .; j_call: TRBJ2-3
cdr3_aa: CASSHPDRSTVGLAGDANTGELFF; cdr3_nt: TGCGCCAGCAGCCACCCGGACCGATCGACGGTAGGACTAGCGGGCGACGCGAACACCGGGGAGCTGTTTTTT; v_call: TRBV5-1; d_call: TRBD2; clone_size: .; j_call: TRBJ2-2
cdr3_aa: CASSTSLNQPQHF; cdr3_nt: TGTGCCAGCAGCACGAGCCTGAATCAGCCCCAGCATTTT; v_call: TRBV21-1; d_call: .; clone_size: .; j_call: TRBJ1-5
cdr3_aa: CASRGGQGAFETQYF; cdr3_nt: TGTGCCAGCAGAGGCGGACAGGGGGCATTCGAGACCCAGTACTTC; v_call: TRBV28; d_call: TRBD1; clone_size: .; j_call: TRBJ2-5
cdr3_aa: CASSQGLANTDTQYF; cdr3_nt: TGTGCCAGCAGCCAGGGACTAGCGAACACAGATACGCAGTATTTT; v_call: TRBV14; d_call: TRBD2; clone_size: .; j_call: TRBJ2-3
cdr3_aa: CASSLGLAGADEQYF; cdr3_nt: TGTGCCAGCAGCTTAGGACTAGCGGGAGCCGACGAGCAGTACTTC; v_call: TRBV11-3; d_call: TRBD2; clone_size: once; j_call: TRBJ2-7
cdr3_aa: CASSFRRGGLNTEAFF; cdr3_nt: TGTGCCAGCAGCTTTCGGCGGGGAGGGTTGAACACTGAAGCTTTCTTT; v_call: TRBV11-2; d_call: .; clone_size: .; j_call: TRBJ1-1
cdr3_aa: CASSLGSRGNTGELFF; cdr3_nt: TGTGCCAGCAGCTTAGGAAGCAGGGGGAACACCGGGGAGCTGTTTTTT; v_call: TRBV11-2; d_call: .; clone_size: .; j_call: TRBJ2-2
cdr3_aa: CASRGMTSASSYNEQFF; cdr3_nt: TGTGCCAGTAGGGGCATGACTAGCGCCTCCTCCTACAATGAGCAGTTCTTC; v_call: TRBV19; d_call: TRBD2; clone_size: .; j_call: TRBJ2-1
cdr3_aa: CASRRDGYNEQFF; cdr3_nt: TGTGCCAGCAGGAGGGACGGCTACAATGAGCAGTTCTTC; v_call: TRBV6-5; d_call: .; clone_size: .; j_call: TRBJ2-1
cdr3_aa: CASSGGSDSYNEQFF; cdr3_nt: TGTGCCAGCAGTGGAGGAAGCGACTCCTACAATGAGCAGTTCTTC; v_call: TRBV6-1; d_call: .; clone_size: .; j_call: TRBJ2-1
cdr3_aa: CASSPPSLGGETQYF; cdr3_nt: TGTGCCAGCTCACCACCGAGCCTGGGGGGCGAGACCCAGTACTTC; v_call: TRBV18; d_call: .; clone_size: .; j_call: TRBJ2-5
cdr3_aa: CASSSSGRFHGELFF; cdr3_nt: TGTGCCAGCAGTTCTAGCGGGAGGTTTCACGGGGAGCTGTTTTTT; v_call: TRBV28; d_call: TRBD2; clone_size: .; j_call: TRBJ2-2
cdr3_aa: CASSVAPLVYNEQFF; cdr3_nt: TGTGCCAGCAGCGTAGCTCCCCTCGTTTACAATGAGCAGTTCTTC; v_call: TRBV9; d_call: .; clone_size: .; j_call: TRBJ2-1
cdr3_aa: CASSPPLRLARSSYNEQFF; cdr3_nt: TGTGCCAGCAGCCCACCTCTTCGACTAGCCCGTAGCTCCTACAATGAGCAGTTCTTC; v_call: TRBV5-6; d_call: TRBD2; clone_size: .; j_call: TRBJ2-1
cdr3_aa: CASSPPPSYEQYF; cdr3_nt: TGTGCCAGCTCACCGCCACCCTCCTACGAGCAGTACTTC; v_call: TRBV18; d_call: .; clone_size: .; j_call: TRBJ2-7
cdr3_aa: CASNPTVNQPQHF; cdr3_nt: TGTGCCAGTAATCCGACAGTTAATCAGCCCCAGCATTTT; v_call: TRBV19; d_call: .; clone_size: .; j_call: TRBJ1-5
cdr3_aa: CASSLAVAGVESSGANVLTF; cdr3_nt: TGTGCCAGCAGCTTAGCGGTAGCGGGGGTCGAAAGCTCTGGGGCCAACGTCCTGACTTTC; v_call: TRBV7-6; d_call: TRBD2; clone_size: .; j_call: TRBJ2-6
cdr3_aa: CASSPNAERNSPLHF; cdr3_nt: TGTGCCAGCTCACCCAATGCGGAACGAAATTCACCCCTCCACTTT; v_call: TRBV18; d_call: .; clone_size: once; j_call: TRBJ1-6
cdr3_aa: CASSQAGGIYEQYF; cdr3_nt: TGTGCCAGCTCACAGGCGGGAGGGATATACGAGCAGTACTTC; v_call: TRBV18; d_call: TRBD2; clone_size: once; j_call: TRBJ2-7
cdr3_aa: CASSIEPRSGRAYETQYF; cdr3_nt: TGTGCCAGTAGTATAGAGCCGCGTAGCGGGAGAGCTTATGAGACCCAGTACTTC; v_call: TRBV19; d_call: TRBD2; clone_size: .; j_call: TRBJ2-5
cdr3_aa: CASSSLRDRQYNEQFF; cdr3_nt: TGTGCCAGCAGTTCCCTCCGGGACAGGCAATACAATGAGCAGTTCTTC; v_call: TRBV28; d_call: TRBD1; clone_size: .; j_call: TRBJ2-1
cdr3_aa: CASTRGASTEAFF; cdr3_nt: TGTGCCAGCACCCGGGGGGCGAGCACTGAAGCTTTCTTT; v_call: TRBV5-5; d_call: .; clone_size: .; j_call: TRBJ1-1
cdr3_aa: CASSFEGVKGETQYF; cdr3_nt: TGCGCCAGCAGCTTCGAGGGCGTCAAGGGGGAGACCCAGTACTTC; v_call: TRBV5-1; d_call: .; clone_size: .; j_call: TRBJ2-5
cdr3_aa: CASSSSTSGETQYF; cdr3_nt: TGTGCCAGCAGCTCATCTACGAGCGGAGAGACCCAGTACTTC; v_call: TRBV7-2; d_call: .; clone_size: .; j_call: TRBJ2-5
cdr3_aa: CASSLMGLETQYF; cdr3_nt: TGTGCCAGCAGTTTAATGGGTTTGGAGACCCAGTACTTC; v_call: TRBV28; d_call: .; clone_size: .; j_call: TRBJ2-5
cdr3_aa: CASSLLVSGGAGANVLTF; cdr3_nt: TGTGCCAGCAGCTTACTGGTGTCGGGAGGCGCTGGGGCCAACGTCCTGACTTTC; v_call: TRBV7-8; d_call: TRBD2; clone_size: .; j_call: TRBJ2-6
cdr3_aa: CASSLHVGFGNEQYF; cdr3_nt: TGTGCCAGCAGCCTACACGTCGGGTTTGGGAACGAGCAGTACTTC; v_call: TRBV7-2; d_call: .; clone_size: once; j_call: TRBJ2-7
cdr3_aa: CASSYPDHNEKLFF; cdr3_nt: TGTGCCAGCAGCTACCCAGATCATAATGAAAAACTGTTTTTT; v_call: TRBV5-6; d_call: .; clone_size: .; j_call: TRBJ1-4
cdr3_aa: CSVEPLLGVGNTGELFF; cdr3_nt: TGCAGCGTTGAACCCCTCCTTGGAGTGGGGAATACCGGGGAGCTGTTTTTT; v_call: TRBV29-1; d_call: .; clone_size: .; j_call: TRBJ2-2
cdr3_aa: CASSLVGQEGQEYGYTF; cdr3_nt: TGTGCCAGCAGCTTAGTTGGCCAAGAGGGACAGGAGTATGGCTACACCTTC; v_call: TRBV7-2; d_call: TRBD1; clone_size: .; j_call: TRBJ1-2
cdr3_aa: CASSLGGVEYF; cdr3_nt: TGTGCCAGCAGCTTAGGGGGGGTAGAGTACTTC; v_call: TRBV7-7; d_call: .; clone_size: few; j_call: TRBJ2-7
cdr3_aa: CASSLGGPGPYEQYF; cdr3_nt: TGTGCCAGCAGCTTAGGAGGGCCCGGACCATACGAGCAGTACTTC; v_call: TRBV7-8; d_call: .; clone_size: .; j_call: TRBJ2-7
cdr3_aa: CASSAGTDLDEQFF; cdr3_nt: TGTGCCAGCAGCGCCGGGACCGATCTCGACGAGCAGTTCTTC; v_call: TRBV9; d_call: .; clone_size: .; j_call: TRBJ2-1
cdr3_aa: CASRPSGAGLYNEQFF; cdr3_nt: TGTGCCAGTAGGCCTTCGGGGGCGGGGCTCTACAATGAGCAGTTCTTC; v_call: TRBV19; d_call: .; clone_size: .; j_call: TRBJ2-1
cdr3_aa: CASDKSVNSSYEQYF; cdr3_nt: TGTGCCAGCGACAAGTCGGTAAACAGCTCCTACGAGCAGTACTTC; v_call: TRBV6-5; d_call: .; clone_size: .; j_call: TRBJ2-7
cdr3_aa: CASTRGHGYEQYF; cdr3_nt: TGTGCCAGTACCCGGGGACACGGCTACGAGCAGTACTTC; v_call: TRBV19; d_call: .; clone_size: .; j_call: TRBJ2-7
cdr3_aa: CASSLDGNAYGYTF; cdr3_nt: TGTGCCAGCAGCTTGGATGGGAACGCTTATGGCTACACCTTC; v_call: TRBV5-4; d_call: .; clone_size: .; j_call: TRBJ1-2